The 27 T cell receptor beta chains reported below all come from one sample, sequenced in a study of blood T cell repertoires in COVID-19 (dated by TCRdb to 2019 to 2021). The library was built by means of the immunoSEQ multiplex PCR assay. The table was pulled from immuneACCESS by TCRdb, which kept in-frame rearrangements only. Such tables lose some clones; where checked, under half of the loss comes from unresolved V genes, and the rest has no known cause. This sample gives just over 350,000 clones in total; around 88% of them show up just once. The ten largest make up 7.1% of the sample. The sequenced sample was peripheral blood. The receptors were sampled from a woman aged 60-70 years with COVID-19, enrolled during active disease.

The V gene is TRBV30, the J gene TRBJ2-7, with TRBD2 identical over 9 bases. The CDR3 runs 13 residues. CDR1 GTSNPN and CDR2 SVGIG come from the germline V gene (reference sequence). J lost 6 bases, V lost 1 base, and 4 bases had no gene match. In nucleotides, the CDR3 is TGTGCCTGGAGTGGCGCGGGGGGGTTCGAGCAGTACTTC. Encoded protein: CAWSGAGGFEQYF. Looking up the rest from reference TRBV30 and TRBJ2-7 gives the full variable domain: SQTIHQWPATLVQPVGSPLSLECTVEGTSNPNLYWYRQAAGRGLQLLFYSVGIGQISSEVPQNLSASRPQDRQFILSSKKLLLSDSGFYLCAWSGAGGFEQYFGPGTRLTVT.

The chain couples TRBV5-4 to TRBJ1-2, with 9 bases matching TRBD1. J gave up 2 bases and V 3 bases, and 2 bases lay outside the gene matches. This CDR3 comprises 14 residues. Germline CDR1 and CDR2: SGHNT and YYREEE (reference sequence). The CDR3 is CASSSGQGNYGYTF. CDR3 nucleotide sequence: TGTGCCAGCAGCTCCGGACAGGGGAACTATGGCTACACCTTC.

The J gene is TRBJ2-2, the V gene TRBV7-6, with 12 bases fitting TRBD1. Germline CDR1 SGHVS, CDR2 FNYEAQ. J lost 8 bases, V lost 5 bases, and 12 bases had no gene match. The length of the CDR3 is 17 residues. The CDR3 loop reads CASSPSPGQGAAGELFF. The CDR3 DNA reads TGTGCCAGCAGCCCTAGTCCGGGACAGGGGGCGGCGGGGGAGCTGTTTTTT.

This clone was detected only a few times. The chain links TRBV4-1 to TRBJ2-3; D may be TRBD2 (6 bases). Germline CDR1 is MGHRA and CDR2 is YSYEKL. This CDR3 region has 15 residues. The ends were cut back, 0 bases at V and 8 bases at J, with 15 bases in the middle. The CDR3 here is CASSQEWQGGGTQYF. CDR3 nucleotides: TGCGCCAGCAGCCAAGAGTGGCAGGGAGGTGGTACGCAGTATTTT.

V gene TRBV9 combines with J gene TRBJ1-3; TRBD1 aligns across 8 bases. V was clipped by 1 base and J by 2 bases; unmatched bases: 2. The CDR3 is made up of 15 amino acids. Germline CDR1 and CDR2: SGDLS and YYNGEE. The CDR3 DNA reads TGTGCCAGCAGCGTACTGGACAGGGCTGGAAACACCATATATTTT. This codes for CASSVLDRAGNTIYF.

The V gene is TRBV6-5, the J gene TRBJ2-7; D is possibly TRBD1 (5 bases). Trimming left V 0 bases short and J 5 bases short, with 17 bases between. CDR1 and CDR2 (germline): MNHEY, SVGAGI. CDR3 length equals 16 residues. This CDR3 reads CASSYSSGYLGDEQYF. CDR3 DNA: TGTGCCAGCAGTTACTCGTCAGGGTATTTGGGCGACGAGCAGTACTTC.

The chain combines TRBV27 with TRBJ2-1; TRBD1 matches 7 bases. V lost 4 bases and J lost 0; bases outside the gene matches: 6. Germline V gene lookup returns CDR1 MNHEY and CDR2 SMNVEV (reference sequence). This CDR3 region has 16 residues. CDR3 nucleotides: TGTGCCAGCAGTTGGACAGGACTTAGCTCCTACAATGAGCAGTTCTTC. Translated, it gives CASSWTGLSSYNEQFF.

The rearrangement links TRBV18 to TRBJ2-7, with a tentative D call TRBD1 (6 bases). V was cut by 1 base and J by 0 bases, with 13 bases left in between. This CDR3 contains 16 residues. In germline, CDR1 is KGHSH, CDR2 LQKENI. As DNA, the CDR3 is TGTGCCAGCTCACCACTGGGACATGGAAGCTCCTACGAGCAGTACTTC. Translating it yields CASSPLGHGSSYEQYF.

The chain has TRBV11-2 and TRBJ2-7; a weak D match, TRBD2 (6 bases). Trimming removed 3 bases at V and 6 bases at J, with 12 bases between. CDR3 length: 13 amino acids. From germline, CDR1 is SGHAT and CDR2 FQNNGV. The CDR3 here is CASSLGQGGEQYF. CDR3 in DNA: TGTGCCAGCAGCTTGGGGCAGGGAGGCGAGCAGTACTTC.

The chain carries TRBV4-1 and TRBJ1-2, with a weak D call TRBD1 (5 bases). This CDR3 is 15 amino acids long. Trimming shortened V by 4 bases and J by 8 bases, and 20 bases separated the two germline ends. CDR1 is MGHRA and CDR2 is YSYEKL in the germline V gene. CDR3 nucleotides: TGCGCCAGCAGCCCGGGGGGGAACAGGCTAGACGGCTACACCTTC. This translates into CASSPGGNRLDGYTF.

The CDR3 DNA follows: TGTGCCAGCAGCAGTAGACCGGACAGCCAAGAGACCCAGTACTTC. Translating gives CASSSRPDSQETQYF. The chain uses TRBV3-1 (or the pseudogene TRBV3-2) and TRBJ2-5; TRBD1 might be the D (6 bases). This CDR3 comprises 15 residues. The germline V gene has CDR1 LGHDT and CDR2 YNNKEL (reference sequence). V lost 5 bases and J 1 base, leaving 14 bases between the germline ends.

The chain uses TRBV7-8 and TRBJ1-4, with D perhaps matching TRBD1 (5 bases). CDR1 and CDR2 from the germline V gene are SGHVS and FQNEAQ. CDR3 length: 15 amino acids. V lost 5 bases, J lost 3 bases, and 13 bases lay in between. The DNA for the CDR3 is TGTGCCAGCAGCCAATCGACAGTCCCTAATGAAAAACTGTTTTTT. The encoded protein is CASSQSTVPNEKLFF.

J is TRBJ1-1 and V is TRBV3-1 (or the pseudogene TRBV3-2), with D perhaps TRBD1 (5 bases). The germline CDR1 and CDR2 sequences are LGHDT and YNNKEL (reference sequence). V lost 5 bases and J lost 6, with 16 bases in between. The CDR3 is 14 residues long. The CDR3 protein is CASSNRQSLSEAFF. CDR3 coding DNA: TGTGCCAGCAGCAACAGACAGAGTCTCTCTGAAGCTTTCTTT.

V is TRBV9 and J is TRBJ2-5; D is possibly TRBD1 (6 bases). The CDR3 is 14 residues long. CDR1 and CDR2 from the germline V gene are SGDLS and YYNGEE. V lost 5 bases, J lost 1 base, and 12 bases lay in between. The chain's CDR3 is CASSSGVLQETQYF. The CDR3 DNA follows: TGTGCCAGCAGTTCAGGGGTGCTCCAAGAGACCCAGTACTTC.

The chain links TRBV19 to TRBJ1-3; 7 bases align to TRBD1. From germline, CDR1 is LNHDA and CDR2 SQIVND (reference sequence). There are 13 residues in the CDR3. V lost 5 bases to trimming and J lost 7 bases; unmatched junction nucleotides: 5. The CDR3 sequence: CASSPGQSNTIYF. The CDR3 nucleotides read TGTGCCAGTAGTCCGGGACAGAGTAACACCATATATTTT.

CDR3: CASKQGVNQPQHF. The CDR3 nucleotides read TGTGCCAGCAAACAGGGGGTGAATCAGCCCCAGCATTTT. The chain employs TRBV28 and TRBJ1-5, with 8 bases that match TRBD1. The V gene's germline CDR1 is MDHEN and CDR2 SYDVKM. The CDR3 is 13 amino acids. The V and J ends lost 7 bases and 4 bases, in that order; junction bases with no gene match: 3.

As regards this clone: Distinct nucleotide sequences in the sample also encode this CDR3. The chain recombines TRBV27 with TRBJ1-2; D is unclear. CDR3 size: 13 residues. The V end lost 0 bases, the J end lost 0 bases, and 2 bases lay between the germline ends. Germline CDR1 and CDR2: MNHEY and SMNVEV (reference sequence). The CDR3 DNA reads TGTGCCAGCAGTTTATCCGCTAACTATGGCTACACCTTC. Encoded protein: CASSLSANYGYTF.

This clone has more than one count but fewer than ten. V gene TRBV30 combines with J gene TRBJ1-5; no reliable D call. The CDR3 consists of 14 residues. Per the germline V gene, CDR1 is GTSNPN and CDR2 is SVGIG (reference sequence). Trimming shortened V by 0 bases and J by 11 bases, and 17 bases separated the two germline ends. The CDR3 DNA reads TGTGCCTGGAGTGTACTCGGGCCCCGGGAGTCCCAGCATTTT. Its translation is CAWSVLGPRESQHF.

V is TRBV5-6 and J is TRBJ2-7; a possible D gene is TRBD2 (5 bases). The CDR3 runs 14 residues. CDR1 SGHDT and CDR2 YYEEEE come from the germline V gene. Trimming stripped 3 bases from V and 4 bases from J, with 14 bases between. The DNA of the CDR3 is TGTGCCAGCAGCTCGTCTCTAGCCTGGTACGAGCAGTACTTC. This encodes CASSSSLAWYEQYF.

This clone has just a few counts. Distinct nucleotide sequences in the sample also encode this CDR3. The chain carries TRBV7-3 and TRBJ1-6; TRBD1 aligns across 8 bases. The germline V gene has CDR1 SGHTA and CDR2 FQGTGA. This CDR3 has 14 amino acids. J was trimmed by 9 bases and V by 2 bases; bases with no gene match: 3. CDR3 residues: CASSLQGAGSPLHF. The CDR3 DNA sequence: TGTGCCAGCAGCTTACAGGGGGCCGGTTCACCCCTCCACTTT. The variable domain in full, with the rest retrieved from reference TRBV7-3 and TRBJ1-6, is GAGVSQTPSNKVTEKGKYVELRCDPISGHTALYWYRQSLGQGPEFLIYFQGTGAADDSGLPNDRFFAVRPEGSVSTLKIQRTERGDSAVYLCASSLQGAGSPLHFGNGTRLTVT.

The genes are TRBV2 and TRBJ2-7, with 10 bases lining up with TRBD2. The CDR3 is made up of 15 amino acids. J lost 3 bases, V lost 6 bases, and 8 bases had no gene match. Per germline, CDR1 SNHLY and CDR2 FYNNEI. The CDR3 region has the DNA TGTGCCAGCAGGGAATGGACTAGCGGATTCTACGAGCAGTACTTC. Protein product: CASREWTSGFYEQYF.

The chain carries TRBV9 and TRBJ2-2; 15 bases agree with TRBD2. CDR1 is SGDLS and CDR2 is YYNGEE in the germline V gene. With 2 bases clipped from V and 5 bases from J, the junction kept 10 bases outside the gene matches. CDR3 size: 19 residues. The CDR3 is CASSVRTSGGAGRTGELFF. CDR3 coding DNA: TGTGCCAGCAGCGTGAGGACTAGCGGGGGGGCCGGGAGGACCGGGGAGCTGTTTTTT.

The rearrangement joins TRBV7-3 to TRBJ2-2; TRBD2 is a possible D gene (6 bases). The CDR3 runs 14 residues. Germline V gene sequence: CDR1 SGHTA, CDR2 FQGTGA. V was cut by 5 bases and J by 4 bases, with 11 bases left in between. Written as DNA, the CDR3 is TGTGCCAGCAGCCTCGTGGGACTCACCGGGGAGCTGTTTTTT. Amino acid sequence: CASSLVGLTGELFF.

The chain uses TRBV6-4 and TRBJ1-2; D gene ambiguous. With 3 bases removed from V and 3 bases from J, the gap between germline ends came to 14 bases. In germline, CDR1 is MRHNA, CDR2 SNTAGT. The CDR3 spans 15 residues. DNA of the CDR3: TGTGCCAGCAGTGAGTCTAAGTTTATGGACTATGGCTACACCTTC. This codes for CASSESKFMDYGYTF.

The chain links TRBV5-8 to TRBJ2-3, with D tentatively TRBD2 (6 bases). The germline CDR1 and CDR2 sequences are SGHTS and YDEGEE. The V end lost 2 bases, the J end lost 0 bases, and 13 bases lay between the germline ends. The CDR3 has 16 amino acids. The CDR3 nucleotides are TGTGCCAGCAGCTTAGTACGGGGGTTTAGCACAGATACGCAGTATTTT. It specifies CASSLVRGFSTDTQYF.

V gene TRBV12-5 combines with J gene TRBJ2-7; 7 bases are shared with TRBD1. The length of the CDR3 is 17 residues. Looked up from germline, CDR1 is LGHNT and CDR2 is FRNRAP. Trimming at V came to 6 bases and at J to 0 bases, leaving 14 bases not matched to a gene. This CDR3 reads CASGPPSTGPLSYEQYF. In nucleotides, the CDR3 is TGTGCTAGTGGCCCACCCTCGACAGGGCCCCTCTCCTACGAGCAGTACTTC.

CDR3 sequence: CASSSGQGMGYGYTF. For the CDR3, the DNA is TGTGCCAGCAGCTCTGGACAGGGTATGGGCTATGGCTACACCTTC. The chain recombines TRBV13 with TRBJ1-2; 8 bases line up with TRBD1. The CDR3 consists of 15 residues. The V gene's germline CDR1 is PRHDT and CDR2 FYEKMQ (reference sequence). J was trimmed by 4 bases and V by 4 bases; bases with no gene match: 8.